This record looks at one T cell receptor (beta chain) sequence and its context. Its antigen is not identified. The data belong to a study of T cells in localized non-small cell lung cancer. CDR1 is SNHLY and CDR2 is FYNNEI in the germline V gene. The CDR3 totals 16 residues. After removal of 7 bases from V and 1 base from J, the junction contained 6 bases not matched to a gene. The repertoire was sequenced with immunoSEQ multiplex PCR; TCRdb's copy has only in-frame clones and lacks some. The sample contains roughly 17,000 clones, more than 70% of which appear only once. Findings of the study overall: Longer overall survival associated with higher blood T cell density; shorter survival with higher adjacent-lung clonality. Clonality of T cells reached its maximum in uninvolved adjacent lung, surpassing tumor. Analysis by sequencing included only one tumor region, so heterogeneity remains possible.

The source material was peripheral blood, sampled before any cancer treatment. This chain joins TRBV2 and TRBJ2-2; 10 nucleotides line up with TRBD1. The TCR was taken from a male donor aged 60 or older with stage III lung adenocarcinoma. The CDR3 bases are TGTGCCAGCAACAAGGGACAGGGGAAGAACACCGGGGAGCTGTTTTTT. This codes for CASNKGQGKNTGELFF.